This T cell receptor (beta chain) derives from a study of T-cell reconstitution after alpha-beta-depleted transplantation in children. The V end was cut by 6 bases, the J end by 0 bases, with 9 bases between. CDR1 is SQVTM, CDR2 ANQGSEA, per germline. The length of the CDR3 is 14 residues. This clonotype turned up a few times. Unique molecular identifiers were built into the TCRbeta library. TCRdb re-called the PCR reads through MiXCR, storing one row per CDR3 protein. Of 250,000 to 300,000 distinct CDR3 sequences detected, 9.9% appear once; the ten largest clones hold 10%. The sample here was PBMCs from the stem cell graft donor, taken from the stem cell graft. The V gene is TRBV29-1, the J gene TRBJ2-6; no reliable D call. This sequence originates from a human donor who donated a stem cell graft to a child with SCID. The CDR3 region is CSVAGFSGANVLTF. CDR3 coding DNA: TGCAGCGTGGCAGGTTTCTCTGGGGCCAACGTCCTGACTTTC.